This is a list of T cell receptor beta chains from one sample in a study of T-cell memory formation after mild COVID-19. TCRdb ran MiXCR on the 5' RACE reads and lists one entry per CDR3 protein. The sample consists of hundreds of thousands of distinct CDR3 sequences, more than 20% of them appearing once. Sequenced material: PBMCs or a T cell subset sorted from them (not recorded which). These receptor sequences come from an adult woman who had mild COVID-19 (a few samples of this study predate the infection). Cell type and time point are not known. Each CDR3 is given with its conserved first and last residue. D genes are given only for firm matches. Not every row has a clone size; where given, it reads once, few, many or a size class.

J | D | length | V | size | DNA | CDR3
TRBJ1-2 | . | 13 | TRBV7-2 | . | TGTGCCAGCAGCCGTGTAGGGAACTATGGCTACACCTTC | CASSRVGNYGYTF
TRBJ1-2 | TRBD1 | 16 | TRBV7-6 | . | TGTGCCAGCAGCTTTACAGGGGCACTAGGAGACTATGGCTACACCTTC | CASSFTGALGDYGYTF
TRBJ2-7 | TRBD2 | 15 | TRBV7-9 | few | TGTGCCAGCAGCTTAGCCCTAGCGGGAGGGCCCGAGCAGTACTTC | CASSLALAGGPEQYF
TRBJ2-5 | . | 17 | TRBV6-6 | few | TGTGCCAGCAGTTACTCGGGAGGACCGGAATTCTTTGGGACCCAGTACTTC | CASSYSGGPEFFGTQYF
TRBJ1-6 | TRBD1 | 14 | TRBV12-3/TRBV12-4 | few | TGTGCCAGCAGGCGTGACAGGGTGGATTCACCCCTCCACTTT | CASRRDRVDSPLHF
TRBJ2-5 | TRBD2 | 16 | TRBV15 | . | TGTGCCACCAGCATACTAGCGGAACAACCACAAGAGACCCAGTACTTC | CATSILAEQPQETQYF
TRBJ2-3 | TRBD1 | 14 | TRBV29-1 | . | TGCAGCGTCGCCCCGGGACAGGGCACAGATACGCAGTATTTT | CSVAPGQGTDTQYF
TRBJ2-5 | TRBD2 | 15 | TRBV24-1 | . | TGTGCCACCAGTGACCCCCTAGCGGGGGAAGAGACCCAGTACTTC | CATSDPLAGEETQYF
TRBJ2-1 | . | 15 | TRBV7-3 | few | TGTGCCAGCAGCCATAGTGGGGGTCTTCGGAGTGAGCAGTTCTTC | CASSHSGGLRSEQFF
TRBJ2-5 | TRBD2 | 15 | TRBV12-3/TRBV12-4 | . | TGTGCCAGCAGGGGGACTAGCGGGGGGAAAGAGACCCAGTACTTC | CASRGTSGGKETQYF
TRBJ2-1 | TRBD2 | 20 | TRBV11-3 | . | TGTGCCAGCAGCCACCCCAGGTCTGGGACTAGCGGGAGATCCTACAATGAGCAGTTCTTC | CASSHPRSGTSGRSYNEQFF
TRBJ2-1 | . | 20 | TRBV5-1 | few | TGCGCCAGCAGCCCCTACGGGGTGACCGTAGCGGCTAACTCCTACAATGAGCAGTTCTTC | CASSPYGVTVAANSYNEQFF
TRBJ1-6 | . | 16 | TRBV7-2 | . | TGTGCCAGCAGCTTAGATAGGATAGATAATAATTCACCCCTCCACTTT | CASSLDRIDNNSPLHF
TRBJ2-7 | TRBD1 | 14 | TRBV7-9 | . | TGTGCCAGCAGCTTAGCGGGACAGTTCTACGAGCAGTACTTC | CASSLAGQFYEQYF
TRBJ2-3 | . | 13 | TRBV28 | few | TGTGCCAGCAGTTTAGGGGTTCCAGATACGCAGTATTTT | CASSLGVPDTQYF
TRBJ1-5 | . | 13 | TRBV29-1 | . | TGCAGCGCTGCTAGGGGGGGCAATCAGCCCCAGCATTTT | CSAARGGNQPQHF
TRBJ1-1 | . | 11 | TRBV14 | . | TGTGCCAGCAGCCAGGGAGATGAAGCTTTCTTT | CASSQGDEAFF
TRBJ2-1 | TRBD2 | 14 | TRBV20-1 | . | TGCAGTGCTACCCCTAGCGGGGACTACAATGAGCAGTTCTTC | CSATPSGDYNEQFF
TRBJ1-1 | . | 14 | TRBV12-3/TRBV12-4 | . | TGTGCCAGCAGCCCTACAGGGAGGGTCACTGAAGCTTTCTTT | CASSPTGRVTEAFF
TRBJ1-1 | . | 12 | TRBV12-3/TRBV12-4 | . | TGTGCCAGCAGTTTAGAGGCTTGGGAAGCTTTCTTT | CASSLEAWEAFF
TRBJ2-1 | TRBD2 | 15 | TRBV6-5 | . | TGTGCCAGCAGCTCACTAGCGGGAGTGGGCGATGAGCAGTTCTTC | CASSSLAGVGDEQFF
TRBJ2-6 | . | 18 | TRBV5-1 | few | TGCGCCAGCAGCTTGGAAGGCAGTACAACCTCTGGGGCCAACGTCCTGACTTTC | CASSLEGSTTSGANVLTF
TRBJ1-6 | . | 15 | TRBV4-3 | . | TGCGCCAGCAGCCAAGCCGAGGTCTATAATTCACCCCTCCACTTT | CASSQAEVYNSPLHF
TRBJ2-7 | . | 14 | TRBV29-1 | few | TGCAGCGTCGAGGGCATACAGAGAGAGGGCGAGCAGTACTTC | CSVEGIQREGEQYF
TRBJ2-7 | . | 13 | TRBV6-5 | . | TGTGCCAGCAGTTACTCTGATTTTTACGAGCAGTACTTC | CASSYSDFYEQYF
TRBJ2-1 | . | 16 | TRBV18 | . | TGTGCCAGCTCCCCTCTCGGACCCCGCTCCTACAATGAGCAGTTCTTC | CASSPLGPRSYNEQFF
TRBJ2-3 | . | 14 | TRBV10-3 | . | TGTGCCATCAGTGGTATAGCGGAGGGGAATACGCAGTATTTT | CAISGIAEGNTQYF
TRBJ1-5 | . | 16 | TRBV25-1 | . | TGTGCCAGCAGTGAATCATCAACGGGAGGAAGACAGCCCCAGCATTTT | CASSESSTGGRQPQHF
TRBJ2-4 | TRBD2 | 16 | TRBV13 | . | TGTGCCAGCAGCTTAGGTAGCGGGGGAGCCAAAAACATTCAGTACTTC | CASSLGSGGAKNIQYF
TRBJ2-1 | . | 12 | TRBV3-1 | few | TGTGCCAGCAGCCAAGTACAGGGTGAGCAGTTCTTC | CASSQVQGEQFF
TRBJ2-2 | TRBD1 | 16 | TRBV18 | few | TGTGCCAGCTCACCAAAACAGGGGGCGGCCACCGGGGAGCTGTTTTTT | CASSPKQGAATGELFF
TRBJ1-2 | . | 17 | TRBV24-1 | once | TGTGCCACCAGTGATACGTCCGGGGCTATTGTTGGCTATGGCTACACCTTC | CATSDTSGAIVGYGYTF
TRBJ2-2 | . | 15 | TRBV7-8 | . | TGTGCCAGCAGCTTACCAGGGGTGACGGCCGGGGAGCTGTTTTTT | CASSLPGVTAGELFF
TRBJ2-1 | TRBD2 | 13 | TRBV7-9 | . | TGTGCCAGCAGCTTAGAGGCCCTAGCGGAGGTACACTTC | CASSLEALAEVHF
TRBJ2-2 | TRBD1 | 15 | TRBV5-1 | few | TGCGCCAGCAGCACGGGACAGGGGGCAACCGGGGAGCTGTTTTTT | CASSTGQGATGELFF
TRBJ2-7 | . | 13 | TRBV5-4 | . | TGTGCCGGTAAAAAGGAGGGCACCTACGAGCAGTACTTC | CAGKKEGTYEQYF
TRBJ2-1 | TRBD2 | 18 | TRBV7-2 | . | TGTGCCAGCAGCGTCTACTCCGGGACTAGCGTTCTATACAATGAGCAGTTCTTC | CASSVYSGTSVLYNEQFF
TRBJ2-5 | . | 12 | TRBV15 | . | TGTGCCACCAGCAGACCACAAGAGACCCAGTACTTC | CATSRPQETQYF
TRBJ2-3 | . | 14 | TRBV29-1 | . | TGCAGCGTTGACCTGATGGTTGTGACAGATACGCAGTATTTT | CSVDLMVVTDTQYF
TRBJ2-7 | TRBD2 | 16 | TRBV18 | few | TGTGCCAGCTCACCACCGGATGGAGCGGGAGGCTACGAGCAGTACTTC | CASSPPDGAGGYEQYF
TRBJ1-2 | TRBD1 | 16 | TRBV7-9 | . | TGTGCCAGCAGCCATGAGGCGGGACAGGGGAACTATGGCTACACCTTC | CASSHEAGQGNYGYTF
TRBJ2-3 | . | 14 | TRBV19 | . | TGTGCCAGTAGTCCCGTGGACCGCACAGATACGCAGTATTTT | CASSPVDRTDTQYF
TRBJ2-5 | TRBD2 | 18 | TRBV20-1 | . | TGCAGTGCTCTGAGTTGGACTAGCGGGAATCCCAGGGGTGAGACCCAGTACTTC | CSALSWTSGNPRGETQYF
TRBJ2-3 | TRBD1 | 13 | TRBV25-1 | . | TGTGCCAGCAGGGGACAGGTGGTAGATACGCAGTATTTT | CASRGQVVDTQYF
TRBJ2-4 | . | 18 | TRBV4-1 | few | TGCGCCAGCAGCCAAGGCCGGGCTCAGCGTGGGTCCAAAAACATTCAGTACTTC | CASSQGRAQRGSKNIQYF
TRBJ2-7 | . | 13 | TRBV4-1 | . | TGCGCCAGCAGCCAGAGGGGGGATCCCGAGCAGTACTTC | CASSQRGDPEQYF
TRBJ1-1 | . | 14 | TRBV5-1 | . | TGCGCCAGCAGCCCACAGCCCGGTAGGGGTGAAGCTTTCTTT | CASSPQPGRGEAFF
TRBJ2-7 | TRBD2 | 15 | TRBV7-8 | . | TGTGCCAGCAGCTTAGAAGCGGGAGGCCACTACGAGCAGTACTTC | CASSLEAGGHYEQYF
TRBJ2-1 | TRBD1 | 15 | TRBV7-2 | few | TGTGCCAGCAGTGCCCAGGGGGAATTTGGCGATGAGCAGTTCTTC | CASSAQGEFGDEQFF
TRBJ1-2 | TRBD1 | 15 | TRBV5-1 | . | TGCGCCAGCAGCTTGGCCCCACAGGGGGCGGATGGCTACACCTTC | CASSLAPQGADGYTF
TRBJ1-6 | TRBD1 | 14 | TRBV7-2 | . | TGTGCCAGCGCCCGGACAGGCCCTGAGTCACCCCTCCACTTT | CASARTGPESPLHF